The rows below give T cell receptor beta chains drawn from one sample of a study of identical twins. TCRdb re-analysed the 5' RACE reads in MiXCR, keeping a single row per CDR3 protein. The table shows more than 400,000 distinct CDR3 sequences, with around 15% occurring only once. The data were also submitted as part of a second study, on yellow fever vaccine responses in identical twins.

Sequencing was performed on CD4+ T cells sorted from blood. All receptors come from a woman aged 18-30 years in good health. The CDR3 runs from the conserved cysteine through the conserved F or W. The D gene is left open where the match is weak. Not all rows give a size; the values are once, few, many and, for expanded clones, a class.

D,J,V,size,DNA,CDR3
.,TRBJ1-1,TRBV5-1,.,TGCGCCAGCAGCTTGGCCGCCACTATTGTGAACACTGAAGCTTTCTTT,CASSLAATIVNTEAFF
.,TRBJ1-2,TRBV12-3/TRBV12-4,.,TGTGCCAGCATCCGCGGGTTGCAAGGCTACACCTTC,CASIRGLQGYTF
.,TRBJ2-2,TRBV12-3/TRBV12-4,many,TGTGCCAGCAGTCCGGGACCCCCAGGGCACGGAGGTACCGGGGAGCTGTTTTTT,CASSPGPPGHGGTGELFF
.,TRBJ2-5,TRBV10-3,few,TGTGCCGCCAGGGGCCAAGAGACCCAGTACTTC,CAARGQETQYF
TRBD2,TRBJ2-4,TRBV5-5,few,TGTGCCAGCAGCCAGGGACTAGCGATAGCCAAAAACATTCAGTACTTC,CASSQGLAIAKNIQYF
TRBD1,TRBJ1-1,TRBV12-3/TRBV12-4,few,TGTGCCAGCAGTCTACAGACAGGGGACACTGAAGCTTTCTTT,CASSLQTGDTEAFF
.,TRBJ2-5,TRBV20-1,few,TGCAGTGGAAGGGGGGCCGTTTCGACCGAGACCCAGTACTTC,CSGRGAVSTETQYF
TRBD2,TRBJ2-7,TRBV5-1,.,TGCGCCAGCAGCAGCGGGAGGGGGTTTGACGAGCAGTACTTC,CASSSGRGFDEQYF
.,TRBJ1-5,TRBV28,.,TGTGCCAGCAGTTTTCGGGCAGATAAAAGCAATCAGCCCCAGCATTTT,CASSFRADKSNQPQHF
.,TRBJ2-1,TRBV12-3/TRBV12-4,many,TGTGCCAGCAGGCCCTGGGGGACGTATGATGAGCAGTTCTTC,CASRPWGTYDEQFF
.,TRBJ2-7,TRBV20-1,many,TGCAGTGCTAGACTGGAAACCTACGAGCAGTACTTC,CSARLETYEQYF
.,TRBJ1-4,TRBV14,.,TGTGCCAGCAGCCAAGACAGCCGAGAAAAACTGTTTTTT,CASSQDSREKLFF
.,TRBJ1-5,TRBV3-1,.,TGTGCCAGCAGCCAAGGGGGTTTCGGTCAGCCCCAGCATTTT,CASSQGGFGQPQHF
TRBD1,TRBJ1-6,TRBV7-9,few,TGTGCCAGCAGCTTAGGGGACAGGGAGTTATCACCCCTCCACTTT,CASSLGDRELSPLHF
TRBD1,TRBJ1-1,TRBV6-5,.,TGTGCCAGCAGTTACTACTCGACAGGGTCGGGCACTGAAGCTTTCTTT,CASSYYSTGSGTEAFF
TRBD2,TRBJ2-3,TRBV4-2,few,TGTGCCAGCAGCCAAGAGGGACTAGCGGGGGGTACAGATACGCAGTATTTT,CASSQEGLAGGTDTQYF
.,TRBJ2-1,TRBV29-1,many,TGCAGCGTGGAACGGGTATACAATGAGCAGTTCTTC,CSVERVYNEQFF
.,TRBJ2-7,TRBV15,.,TGTGCCACCAGTACCGGTCGGGACGCCTTCTACGAGCAGTACTTC,CATSTGRDAFYEQYF
.,TRBJ2-7,TRBV24-1,.,TGTGCCACCAGTGACCTGGGTCCCCCGGGGGAGCAGTACTTC,CATSDLGPPGEQYF
TRBD1,TRBJ2-3,TRBV12-3/TRBV12-4,many,TGTGCCAGCAGTCCGTCGACAGGGCGAAGCACAGATACGCAGTATTTT,CASSPSTGRSTDTQYF
TRBD1,TRBJ2-1,TRBV12-3/TRBV12-4,many,TGTGCCAGCAACATACAGGGGAAGCAGTTCTTC,CASNIQGKQFF
.,TRBJ1-2,TRBV12-3/TRBV12-4,many,TGTGCCAGCAGTTTAGGGGGGGGCTCCTATGGCTACACCTTC,CASSLGGGSYGYTF
TRBD1,TRBJ1-1,TRBV9,few,TGTGCCAGCAGCCCAACAGGGGGTGTCACTGAAGCTTTCTTT,CASSPTGGVTEAFF
.,TRBJ1-5,TRBV3-1,.,TGTGCCAGCAGCCAAGGGGCTGGGGGCTACCAGCCCCAGCATTTT,CASSQGAGGYQPQHF
.,TRBJ2-1,TRBV28,.,TGTGCCAGCAGTCTCGACGCCAAGCAGTTCTTC,CASSLDAKQFF
TRBD2,TRBJ2-2,TRBV29-1,many,TGCAGCGTCGCTCTTACTAGCGGGAGTAGAGGGTACACCGGGGAGCTGTTTTTT,CSVALTSGSRGYTGELFF
TRBD1,TRBJ1-1,TRBV12-3/TRBV12-4,.,TGTGCCAGCAGTTATGACAGGGGGCTGGAAGCTTTCTTT,CASSYDRGLEAFF
.,TRBJ1-1,TRBV20-1,.,TGCAGTGCCTTCACCCGGAACACTGAAGCTTTCTTT,CSAFTRNTEAFF
TRBD1,TRBJ1-6,TRBV27,.,TGTGCCAGCAGTTTACTGTTTTGGGACAGGGGAAATTCACCCCTCCACTTT,CASSLLFWDRGNSPLHF
.,TRBJ2-1,TRBV11-2,.,TGTGCCAGCAGCCACGCGTTTGGGCAGGGCCGTTCCTACAATGAGCAGTTCTTC,CASSHAFGQGRSYNEQFF
TRBD1,TRBJ1-3,TRBV29-1,many,TGCAGCGTTCCGGGACAGGGGACTGGAAACACCATATATTTT,CSVPGQGTGNTIYF
.,TRBJ2-5,TRBV11-2,few,TGTGCCAGCAGCTCCAGGAGGGGACAGCAAGAGACCCAGTACTTC,CASSSRRGQQETQYF
.,TRBJ2-7,TRBV20-1,.,TGCAGTGCTAGAGAGTGGAAATCCTACGAGCAGTACTTC,CSAREWKSYEQYF
.,TRBJ2-1,TRBV5-1,few,TGCGCCAGCAACCTAGTTGGCAATGAGCAGTTCTTC,CASNLVGNEQFF
TRBD2,TRBJ2-2,TRBV4-2,.,TGTGCCAGCAGCCAAGCGAGCGGGGGGAACACCGGGGAGCTGTTTTTT,CASSQASGGNTGELFF
.,TRBJ2-1,TRBV7-6,.,TGTGCCAGCAGCCCCAGCATAGGGGTTCTAGGAATTGAGCAGTTCTTC,CASSPSIGVLGIEQFF
TRBD2,TRBJ2-2,TRBV20-1,once,TGCAGTGCTAGAGACGGGAGGTCCGGGAACACCGGGGAGCTGTTTTTT,CSARDGRSGNTGELFF
TRBD2,TRBJ2-1,TRBV7-7,.,TGTGCCAGCAGCCGGTTGGGACTAGCGGTTGGAGGTCTGAATGAGCAGTTCTTC,CASSRLGLAVGGLNEQFF
.,TRBJ2-7,TRBV10-3,few,TGTGCCATCAGTGCGGGACAAGGTTACTACGAGCAGTACTTC,CAISAGQGYYEQYF
.,TRBJ2-5,TRBV29-1,few,TGCAGCGTTGAAGGGAACCAAGAGACCCAGTACTTC,CSVEGNQETQYF
.,TRBJ2-1,TRBV5-1,few,TGCGCCAGCAGCCCCCGACAGGTAGTATACAATGAGCAGTTCTTC,CASSPRQVVYNEQFF
TRBD1,TRBJ2-2,TRBV24-1,.,TGTGCCACCAGTGACCGACAGGGGACCGTCACCGGGGAGCTGTTTTTT,CATSDRQGTVTGELFF
TRBD2,TRBJ2-1,TRBV7-9,.,TGTACCAGCAGACCCGGGACTAGCGCAGAGCAGTTCTTC,CTSRPGTSAEQFF
TRBD2,TRBJ2-5,TRBV5-6,.,TGTGCCAGCAGCCCCGGACTAGCGGACGCGGGGACCCAGTACTTC,CASSPGLADAGTQYF
TRBD2,TRBJ2-1,TRBV20-1,.,TGCAGTGCTGGAAGCGGGGGGGCCGGTCTGAATGAGCAGTTCTTC,CSAGSGGAGLNEQFF
TRBD1,TRBJ1-1,TRBV15,.,TGTGCCACCAAAAAGACAGGGAGCGACACTGAAGCTTTCTTT,CATKKTGSDTEAFF
.,TRBJ2-3,TRBV9,.,TGTGCCAGCAGCGTCAGCGTAAGCACAGATACGCAGTATTTT,CASSVSVSTDTQYF
.,TRBJ2-3,TRBV12-3/TRBV12-4,many,TGTGCCAGCAGTTGGGTCGACACAGATACGCAGTATTTT,CASSWVDTDTQYF
TRBD1,TRBJ1-5,TRBV28,.,TGTGCCAGCAGTTTGCACACCCCTACTGTAGTTATGACAGGGGTGTGGAATCAGCCCCAGCATTTT,CASSLHTPTVVMTGVWNQPQHF
TRBD2,TRBJ2-1,TRBV3-1,.,TGTGCCAGCAGCCAAACGTCTAGCGGGTATTACAATGAGCAGTTCTTC,CASSQTSSGYYNEQFF
TRBD1,TRBJ2-5,TRBV20-1,few,TGCAGTGCAGACAGGGGGATGGAGACCCAGTACTTC,CSADRGMETQYF
TRBD1,TRBJ2-7,TRBV6-5,.,TGTGCCAGCAGTTACTCGTTTGCGACAGGGGGCCACGAGCAGTACTTC,CASSYSFATGGHEQYF
.,TRBJ2-2,TRBV7-6,few,TGTGCCAGCAGCTCGACGGGGTCCGGGGGCGGGGAGCTGTTTTTT,CASSSTGSGGGELFF